This T cell receptor beta chain was recorded in a study of T cells after yellow fever vaccination. Universal primer sites and UMIs were introduced during 5'RACE template-switching synthesis of TCR cDNA. TCRdb itself ran the 5' RACE reads through MiXCR, one entry per CDR3 protein. This sample has 300,000 to 400,000 distinct CDR3 sequences, with 8% to 9.5% found just once. This CDR3 contains 13 residues. V was trimmed by 4 bases and J by 6 bases, leaving 13 bases between them. Germline-derived CDR1 and CDR2 are SGDLS and YYNGEE. This clonotype was detected many times. This sample comprised PBMCs, obtained about 41 days after the first yellow fever vaccination. The chain links TRBV9 to TRBJ1-1, with D maybe TRBD1 (6 bases). This clonotype originated in a man between 18 and 35 years old who received the YFV17D yellow fever vaccine. CDR3 sequence reads: CASSKGGGPEAFF. Here the CDR3 DNA reads TGTGCCAGCAGCAAAGGGGGGGGCCCTGAAGCTTTCTTT.